Below are 25 T cell receptor beta chains sequenced from a single sample in a study of shared clonotypes between healthy human individuals. Libraries were prepared by immunoSEQ multiplex PCR; TCRdb keeps only in-frame clonotypes and omits some of them. The table lists around 530,000 clones, around three quarters of them singletons. The sample comprised PBMCs. The origin of the receptors is a woman aged 40 to 50 in good health. Some clones in this sample may be carry-over from other donors' samples.

A few counts support this clone. The chain combines TRBV14 with TRBJ2-7, with a weak D call TRBD2 (5 bases). Trimming removed 1 base from V and 9 bases from J, with 19 bases in between. CDR1 and CDR2 from the germline V gene are SGHDN and FVKESK. The CDR3 runs to 15 residues. DNA for the CDR3: TGTGCCAGCAGCCAAGGGGGAGCCCAACACAGTGGGCAGTACTTC. As protein: CASSQGGAQHSGQYF.

This clone showed up just a few times. The V gene is TRBV5-6, the J gene TRBJ2-7; D remains unclear. The V end lost 1 base, the J end lost 1 base, and 9 bases lay between the germline ends. Germline V CDR1 and CDR2: SGHDT, YYEEEE. CDR3 length equals 14 residues. The CDR3 protein is CASSLSSSSYEQYF. The CDR3 DNA is TGTGCCAGCAGCTTGTCCTCATCTTCCTACGAGCAGTACTTC.

V is TRBV7-9 and J is TRBJ2-5, with 8 bases identical to TRBD1. The end of the DNA aligns better with TRBJ2-7, so the J call may be wrong. Germline CDR1 SEHNR, CDR2 FQNEAQ (reference sequence). CDR3 length: 14 amino acids. CDR3 sequence: CASSLRDRPYEQYF. The CDR3 nucleotides read TGTGCCAGCAGCCTAAGGGACAGGCCCTACGAGCAGTACTTC.

The J gene is TRBJ2-1, the V gene TRBV6-7, with D perhaps matching TRBD2 (5 bases). TRBV6-7 is treated as an ORF (open reading frame) with a function not yet certain. This CDR3 is built from 17 residues. Trimming removed 5 bases at V and 7 bases at J, with 24 bases between. The CDR3 spells CASSPWTLFRIPNEQFF. The CDR3, as DNA: TGTGCCAGCAGTCCTTGGACTCTTTTTAGGATCCCAAATGAGCAGTTCTTC.

This clone appeared once. The V call is TRBV5-1, the J call TRBJ2-5; TRBD2 might be the D (5 bases). Per germline, CDR1 SGHRS and CDR2 YFSETQ. This CDR3 is 15 amino acids long. Between the trimmed V and J ends, which lost 4 bases and 2 bases, there was a span of 15 bases. The CDR3 sequence is CASSVPSGYQETQYF. The CDR3 nucleotides read TGCGCCAGCAGCGTACCTTCGGGGTATCAAGAGACCCAGTACTTC.

The chain carries TRBV18 and TRBJ2-7, with TRBD1 matching 7 bases. CDR1 is KGHSH, CDR2 LQKENI, per germline. With 4 bases clipped from V and 3 bases from J, the junction kept 12 bases outside the gene matches. The CDR3 sequence is 16 residues long. The CDR3 nucleotides read TGTGCCAGCTCACGCGCCCCGGGACAGAGAATCTACGAGCAGTACTTC. This sequence encodes CASSRAPGQRIYEQYF.

The rearrangement joins TRBV5-1 to TRBJ1-2; TRBD1 aligns across 8 bases. The germline CDR1 and CDR2 sequences are SGHRS and YFSETQ. The length of the CDR3 is 14 residues. Trimming at V came to 1 base and at J to 4 bases, leaving 3 bases not matched to a gene. The CDR3 sequence is CASSLWGQAYGYTF. Written as DNA, the CDR3 is TGCGCCAGCAGCTTGTGGGGACAGGCCTATGGCTACACCTTC. The whole variable domain, remainder taken from reference TRBV5-1 and TRBJ1-2, is KAGVTQTPRYLIKTRGQQVTLSCSPISGHRSVSWYQQTPGQGLQFLFEYFSETQRNKGNFPGRFSGRQFSNSRSEMNVSTLELGDSALYLCASSLWGQAYGYTFGSGTRLTVV.

Turning to this clone: A much more abundant neighbour one base away suggests this may be a read error. V gene TRBV19 combines with J gene TRBJ1-5; no clear D. Looked up from germline, CDR1 is LNHDA and CDR2 is SQIVND (reference sequence). The CDR3 is made up of 12 amino acids. With 3 bases removed from V and 5 bases from J, the gap between germline ends came to 5 bases. CDR3 DNA sequence: TGTGCCAGTAGTATCAGTGATCAGCCCCAGCATTTT. This translates into CASSISDQPQHF.

The chain joins TRBV11-1 to TRBJ2-5; D is ambiguous. This CDR3 contains 11 residues. Per germline, CDR1 SGHAT and CDR2 FQDESV (reference sequence). Trimming took 3 bases from V and 4 from J, leaving 3 bases between them. CDR3 protein: CASSFSETQYF. CDR3 nucleotides: TGTGCCAGCAGCTTTTCAGAGACCCAGTACTTC.

The V and J genes are TRBV29-1 and TRBJ1-5, with 8 bases matching TRBD1. The germline V gene encodes CDR1 SQVTM and CDR2 ANQGSEA. The CDR3 runs 15 residues. J was trimmed by 5 bases and V by 5 bases; bases with no gene match: 11. The chain's CDR3 is CSVTTQGAEDQPQHF. The CDR3 bases are TGCAGCGTTACTACTCAGGGGGCTGAGGATCAGCCCCAGCATTTT.

V usage is TRBV4-3 and J usage is TRBJ2-7; D might be TRBD1 (6 bases). V was pared by 2 bases and J by 0 bases, with 11 bases between. CDR1 and CDR2 from the germline V gene are LGHNA and YSLEER. The CDR3 length is 15 residues. In nucleotides, the CDR3 is TGCGCCAGCAGCCAATCAGGGGCCCGCTCCTACGAGCAGTACTTC. Translation: CASSQSGARSYEQYF.

The chain has TRBV18 and TRBJ1-4; no clear D gene. This CDR3 has 15 residues. Germline CDR1 and CDR2: KGHSH and LQKENI. Trimming left V 5 bases short and J 7 bases short, with 17 bases between. DNA for the CDR3: TGTGCCAGCTCATCCGATGTACTGCTGGGTGAAAAACTGTTTTTT. Amino acid sequence: CASSSDVLLGEKLFF.

The gene calls are TRBV7-9 and TRBJ2-1; 9 bases agree with TRBD2. V shed 3 bases and J 7 bases; nucleotides not matched to a gene: 7. Germline V gene lookup returns CDR1 SEHNR and CDR2 FQNEAQ (reference sequence). There are 15 residues in the CDR3. The CDR3 sequence is CASSFGSGRGNEQFF. CDR3 coding DNA: TGTGCCAGCAGCTTTGGTAGCGGGAGAGGAAATGAGCAGTTCTTC.

The V gene is TRBV27, the J gene TRBJ2-2; D might be TRBD2 (7 bases). This CDR3 contains 17 residues. V lost 2 bases to trimming and J lost 3 bases, with 16 bases between them. Germline CDR1 and CDR2: MNHEY and SMNVEV (reference sequence). CDR3 sequence (DNA): TGTGCCAGCAGTTTAGTTCTGAGGGGGAGGGACACCGGGGAGCTGTTTTTT. It yields the protein CASSLVLRGRDTGELFF.

For this clone: A junction end diverges from the germline sequence, so it may reflect a read error. The chain employs TRBV4-3 and TRBJ2-3; 15 bases are a match to TRBD2. The CDR3 contains 20 residues. The V gene's germline CDR1 is LGHNA and CDR2 YSLEER. The CDR3 loop reads CASSEDPGLAGGFGTDTQYF. DNA for the CDR3: TGCGCCAGCAGCGAAGACCCGGGACTAGCGGGAGGCTTTGGCACAGATACGCAGTATTTT.

The rearrangement links TRBV29-1 to TRBJ2-5; D possibly matches TRBD1 or TRBD2 (6 bases each). CDR3 length: 13 amino acids. V was shortened by 6 bases and J by 5 bases, with 16 bases between the two germline ends. The germline CDR1 and CDR2 sequences are SQVTM and ANQGSEA. CDR3 coding DNA: TGCAGCGTGGAGGGGACACCTCGGGAGACCCAGTACTTC. The encoded protein is CSVEGTPRETQYF.

V gene TRBV28 combines with J gene TRBJ2-5; D ambiguous. Gene TRBJ2-7 matches the end of the DNA better, so the J call may be wrong. Looked up from germline, CDR1 is MDHEN and CDR2 is SYDVKM. This CDR3 is built from 12 residues. The CDR3 loop is CASSFSSYEQYF. As DNA, the CDR3 is TGTGCCAGCAGCTTCTCCTCCTACGAGCAGTACTTC.

CDR3 sequence reads: CASSLLLGELFF. In DNA form, the CDR3 reads TGTGCCAGCAGCTTATTGCTCGGGGAGCTGTTTTTT. V usage is TRBV7-2 and J usage is TRBJ2-2; D gene unclear. This CDR3 region has 12 residues. Germline CDR1 reads SGHTA; CDR2 reads FQGNSA. The V gene lost 2 bases and the J gene lost 7 bases, with 5 bases spanning the gap.

This clone was picked up one time. This chain uses TRBV11-2 with TRBJ2-5; D call uncertain. The V end lost 1 base, the J end lost 5 bases, and 14 bases lay between the germline ends. The CDR3 consists of 15 residues. Germline V gene data show CDR1 as SGHAT and CDR2 as FQNNGV. DNA for the CDR3: TGTGCCAGCAGCTTAGTGGTAGTCGATTGGGAGACCCAGTACTTC. Translated: CASSLVVVDWETQYF.

For this clone: The same CDR3 can be traced to other DNA sequences in this sample. V usage is TRBV6-1 and J usage is TRBJ2-7; D is unresolved. The germline gives CDR1 MNHNS, CDR2 SASEGT. The CDR3 runs to 12 residues. The germline V and J ends were trimmed by 2 bases and 4 bases, with 6 bases remaining between them. CDR3 coding DNA: TGTGCCAGCAGTGAAAGTAGTTACGAGCAGTACTTC. Translating it yields CASSESSYEQYF.

Points on this clone: With a far larger clone one base away, a read error is the likely cause. The sample carries other DNA sequences with the same CDR3. The genes are TRBV29-1 and TRBJ1-2; no clear D. This CDR3 comprises 10 residues. V was clipped by 8 bases and J by 6 bases, with 10 bases between them. CDR1 is SQVTM and CDR2 is ANQGSEA in the germline V gene. The chain's CDR3 is CSLSRDGYTF. CDR3 sequence (DNA): TGCAGCCTGTCGAGGGATGGCTACACCTTC.

This chain connects TRBV27 to TRBJ2-1; 12 nucleotides match TRBD2. V gave up 5 bases and J gave up 5 bases; unmatched junction bases: 16. The CDR3 loop spans 19 amino acids. Germline V gives CDR1 MNHEY, CDR2 SMNVEV (reference sequence). CDR3 region: CASSKRWTGGTSGHNEQFF. In DNA, the CDR3 is TGTGCCAGCAGTAAGAGGTGGACAGGGGGGACTAGCGGGCACAATGAGCAGTTCTTC.

This chain joins TRBV18 and TRBJ2-7, with 10 positions matching TRBD1. CDR1 and CDR2 (germline): KGHSH, LQKENI. The CDR3 loop spans 14 amino acids. J was trimmed by 7 bases and V by 6 bases; bases with no gene match: 9. CDR3 protein: CASSLTGGAWEQYF. CDR3 coding DNA: TGTGCCAGCTCCCTGACAGGGGGCGCGTGGGAGCAGTACTTC.

The V gene is TRBV15, the J gene TRBJ2-7; a possible D gene is TRBD2 (5 bases). The CDR3 spans 16 residues. Trimming removed 3 bases from V and 6 bases from J, with 21 bases in between. Germline CDR1 and CDR2: LNHNV and YYDKDF (reference sequence). The CDR3 sequence: CATSSGPSGIWFEQYF. The CDR3 DNA is TGTGCCACCAGCAGTGGCCCTTCCGGGATTTGGTTCGAGCAGTACTTC.

The sample holds a few counts of this clone. V usage is TRBV5-4 and J usage is TRBJ2-5; 10 bases agree with TRBD2. V shed 4 bases and J 5 bases; nucleotides not matched to a gene: 11. Germline CDR1 is SGHNT and CDR2 is YYREEE (reference sequence). The CDR3 has 16 amino acids. The CDR3 nucleotides are TGTGCCAGCAGCCCCACTCCACTAGCGGGGTGGGAGACCCAGTACTTC. Its protein is CASSPTPLAGWETQYF. Filled out from reference TRBV5-4 and TRBJ2-5, the complete variable domain reads ETGVTQSPTHLIKTRGQQVTLRCSSQSGHNTVSWYQQALGQGPQFIFQYYREEENGRGNFPPRFSGLQFPNYSSELNVNALELDDSALYLCASSPTPLAGWETQYFGPGTRLLVL.